One sample yielded the 18 T cell receptor beta chains listed below, sequenced in a study of T cell responses to AZD1222 COVID-19 vaccine. TCRdb's copy holds only in-frame clones and misses some; the assay was immunoSEQ multiplex PCR. The repertoire holds around 100,000 clones, with roughly nine tenths as singletons. Sample: peripheral blood, taken on day 0 of AZD1222 vaccination. These receptors were obtained from an adult in good health.

V and J are TRBV6-5 and TRBJ2-3; 8 nucleotides line up with TRBD1. V was clipped by 10 bases and J by 4 bases; unmatched bases: 7. This CDR3 contains 13 residues. The germline CDR1 and CDR2 sequences are MNHEY and SVGAGI. Here the CDR3 reads CATNRGYPDTQYF. CDR3 bases: TGTGCCACGAACAGGGGGTACCCAGATACGCAGTATTTT.

V is TRBV7-9 and J is TRBJ1-1; no clear D. Germline V lookup: CDR1 SEHNR, CDR2 FQNEAQ (reference sequence). The CDR3 has 16 amino acids. The chain's CDR3 is CPSKPPGVSKDTEAFF. DNA of the CDR3: TGTCCGAGCAAGCCCCCCGGGGTATCGAAGGACACTGAAGCTTTCTTT.

Here the CDR3 DNA reads TGCGCCAGCAGCTTGCATTGGCAGGGGAATCAGCCCCAGCATTTT. Translation gives CASSLHWQGNQPQHF. The rearrangement links TRBV5-1 to TRBJ1-5; D possibly corresponds to TRBD1 (6 bases). Germline V CDR1 and CDR2: SGHRS, YFSETQ. V was pared by 1 base and J by 4 bases, with 12 bases between. The CDR3 is 15 amino acids.

This rearrangement joins TRBV5-8 to TRBJ2-1; D not certain. The V end lost 0 bases, the J end lost 5 bases, and 12 bases lay between the germline ends. This CDR3 has 15 residues. Per the germline V gene, CDR1 is SGHTS and CDR2 is YDEGEE. CDR3 amino acids: CASSLVVGLNNEQFF. The CDR3 nucleotides read TGTGCCAGCAGCTTGGTAGTAGGGTTAAACAATGAGCAGTTCTTC.

The gene calls are TRBV6-5 and TRBJ1-1; D remains unclear. The CDR3 has 16 residues. CDR1 is MNHEY, CDR2 SVGAGI, per germline. Trimming took off 2 bases at V and 1 base at J, with 14 bases between the two ends. In DNA form, the CDR3 reads TGTGCCAGCAGTTACAATCCGACACGCTCGAACACTGAAGCTTTCTTT. It encodes CASSYNPTRSNTEAFF.

In this sample, this clone turned up once. This chain joins TRBV29-1 and TRBJ1-1; the D is unclear. This CDR3 is 13 amino acids long. Looked up from germline, CDR1 is SQVTM and CDR2 is ANQGSEA. V was shortened by 7 bases and J by 7 bases, with 19 bases between the two germline ends. The DNA for the CDR3 is TGCAGCGCCGCGACCATTCAAGAAGGTGAAGCTTTCTTT. Translated: CSAATIQEGEAFF.

J is TRBJ2-2 and V is TRBV29-1; a weak D match, TRBD1 (5 bases). The germline V gene encodes CDR1 SQVTM and CDR2 ANQGSEA. With 4 bases removed from V and 8 bases from J, the gap between germline ends came to 14 bases. This CDR3 region has 13 residues. CDR3 protein: CSVAGSHRGELFF. The DNA for the CDR3 is TGCAGCGTTGCAGGGTCCCATCGAGGGGAGCTGTTTTTT.

The chain joins TRBV28 to TRBJ1-5; perhaps TRBD1 as D (5 bases). CDR3 length: 15 amino acids. V dropped 4 bases and J dropped 6 bases, with 16 bases sitting between them. Germline CDR1 reads MDHEN; CDR2 reads SYDVKM. The CDR3: CASSSPKTGGQPQHF. CDR3 coding DNA: TGTGCCAGCAGTTCCCCCAAAACAGGTGGTCAGCCCCAGCATTTT.

The chain is built from TRBV7-6 and TRBJ2-1; D not resolved. The CDR3 is made up of 14 amino acids. V was pared by 5 bases and J by 5 bases, with 13 bases between. CDR1 and CDR2 (germline): SGHVS, FNYEAQ. CDR3 sequence: CASSPSRSNNEQFF. DNA of the CDR3: TGTGCCAGCAGCCCGTCGAGGTCTAACAATGAGCAGTTCTTC.

The rearrangement joins TRBV19 to TRBJ1-1, with D possibly matching TRBD1 (5 bases). V was cut by 5 bases and J by 1 base, with 11 bases left in between. CDR1 LNHDA and CDR2 SQIVND come from the germline V gene (reference sequence). The CDR3 totals 14 residues. CDR3 protein: CASSLIQGNTEAFF. The CDR3 region has the DNA TGTGCCAGTAGTCTCATTCAGGGGAACACTGAAGCTTTCTTT.

The rearrangement links TRBV4-3 to TRBJ2-6; D uncertain. The CDR3 totals 16 residues. The germline gives CDR1 LGHNA, CDR2 YSLEER. The V and J ends lost 2 bases and 4 bases respectively, with 12 bases between them. Here the CDR3 DNA reads TGCGCCAGCAGCCAAAAACGAAGCTTCGGGGCCAACGTCCTGACTTTC. Translated, it gives CASSQKRSFGANVLTF.

The rearrangement joins TRBV7-9 to TRBJ1-1; D remains unclear. V shed 1 base and J shed 3 bases, with 9 bases lying between them. Germline values: CDR1 SEHNR, CDR2 FQNEAQ (reference sequence). The CDR3 length is 14 residues. The CDR3 DNA sequence: TGTGCCAGCAGCTTAGGAGGACGCCACACTGAAGCTTTCTTT. As protein: CASSLGGRHTEAFF. Drawing the rest from reference TRBV7-9 and TRBJ1-1, the complete variable domain is DTGVSQNPRHKITKRGQNVTFRCDPISEHNRLYWYRQTLGQGPEFLTYFQNEAQLEKSRLLSDRFSAERPKGSFSTLEIQRTEQGDSAMYLCASSLGGRHTEAFFGQGTRLTVV.

V gene TRBV5-1 combines with J gene TRBJ2-3; 14 positions match TRBD2. Trimming took 4 bases from V and 2 from J; bases not matched to a gene: 3. The CDR3 extends over 16 amino acids. In germline, CDR1 is SGHRS, CDR2 YFSETQ. The CDR3 protein is CASSVGLAGDTDTQYF. The DNA for the CDR3 is TGCGCCAGCAGCGTGGGACTAGCGGGGGACACAGATACGCAGTATTTT.

This chain joins TRBV6-5 and TRBJ2-4; D unclear. CDR3 length equals 12 residues. Between the trimmed V and J ends, which lost 6 bases and 4 bases, there was a span of 7 bases. Germline values: CDR1 MNHEY, CDR2 SVGAGI. The CDR3 here is CASRTNKNIQYF. The CDR3 region has the DNA TGTGCCAGCAGGACGAATAAAAACATTCAGTACTTC.

This chain links TRBV6-5 with TRBJ1-2; tentatively, D is TRBD1 (6 bases). From germline, CDR1 is MNHEY and CDR2 SVGAGI. The V and J ends lost 5 bases and 4 bases respectively, with 11 bases between them. This CDR3 is 13 amino acids long. CDR3 residues: CASSRQAFYGYTF. The CDR3 DNA reads as TGTGCCAGCAGTCGACAGGCCTTCTATGGCTACACCTTC.

CDR3 DNA sequence: TGCGCCAGCAGCCAAGATTCCCTAGCGGGGGGGTTGGGAGAGACCCAGTACTTC. Translation: CASSQDSLAGGLGETQYF. The rearrangement links TRBV4-1 to TRBJ2-5, with 12 positions matching TRBD2. Germline assignment: CDR1 MGHRA and CDR2 YSYEKL. The CDR3 spans 18 residues. The V and J ends lost 0 bases and 4 bases, in that order; junction bases with no gene match: 9.

V usage is TRBV19 and J usage is TRBJ2-7; D is ambiguous. V was cut by 3 bases and J by 4 bases, with 10 bases left in between. The CDR3 runs to 13 residues. Germline-derived CDR1 and CDR2 are LNHDA and SQIVND (reference sequence). In DNA, the CDR3 is TGTGCCAGTAGTATCCGGTTTGGTTACGAGCAGTACTTC. Its protein product is CASSIRFGYEQYF.

The chain carries TRBV2 and TRBJ2-5; 9 positions agree with TRBD2. V was pared by 3 bases and J by 5 bases, with 4 bases of the junction left unmatched. The CDR3 is 14 residues long. Germline CDR1 and CDR2: SNHLY and FYNNEI. This CDR3 reads CASSEGLAGETQYF. CDR3 nucleotide sequence: TGTGCCAGCAGTGAGGGACTAGCAGGGGAGACCCAGTACTTC.